These 26 T cell receptor beta chains originate from one sample sequenced in a study of beta chain features in type 1 diabetes. The authors reverse transcribed all of the isolated RNA, so sequencing captured expressed TCRB transcripts. Using immunoSEQ multiplex PCR, the repertoire was profiled, and TCRdb retains in-frame clones only, with some absent. The data contain approximately 240,000 clones, roughly 16% of them singletons. General study points: There was a moderate but significant shortening of TCRB CDR3s in all four CD4+ subsets of Type 1 diabetes patients.

These receptors' targets are unknown. The sample taken for sequencing was naive CD4+ T cells from blood. Receptor source: a man aged 25-45 years with type 1 diabetes.

The rearrangement joins TRBV5-1 to TRBJ2-7, with 9 bases matching TRBD2. Germline CDR1 is SGHRS and CDR2 is YFSETQ. V was clipped by 1 base and J by 6 bases; unmatched bases: 8. The CDR3 contains 15 residues. The CDR3 DNA reads as TGCGCCAGCAGCTTGCTTGGTAGCGGGAGCGCCGAGCAGTACTTC. Protein: CASSLLGSGSAEQYF.

The V gene is TRBV15, the J gene TRBJ2-7; D may be TRBD1 (6 bases). The V gene's germline CDR1 is LNHNV and CDR2 YYDKDF (reference sequence). The CDR3 is 14 amino acids. Deletions cut 0 bases from V and 2 bases from J, with 8 bases between. The CDR3, as DNA: TGTGCCACCAGCAGAGACCGACAGGCCTACGAGCAGTACTTC. It yields the protein CATSRDRQAYEQYF. Combining the CDR3 with reference TRBV15 and TRBJ2-7 gives the whole variable domain DAMVIQNPRYQVTQFGKPVTLSCSQTLNHNVMYWYQQKSSQAPKLLFHYYDKDFNNEADTPDNFQSRRPNTSFCFLDIRSPGLGDTAMYLCATSRDRQAYEQYFGPGTRLTVT.

This clone was counted only a few times. This chain uses TRBV2 with TRBJ2-5; unclear D gene. Trimming stripped 5 bases from V and 5 bases from J, with 12 bases between. The CDR3 has 13 residues. Germline V gene data show CDR1 as SNHLY and CDR2 as FYNNEI. This CDR3 reads CASSLPERETQYF. In DNA, the CDR3 is TGTGCCAGCAGTCTCCCAGAGAGGGAGACCCAGTACTTC.

V and J are TRBV7-2 and TRBJ2-3, with D perhaps assigned TRBD1 or TRBD2 (5 bases each). The CDR3 consists of 15 residues. With 0 bases removed from V and 5 bases from J, the gap between germline ends came to 12 bases. The V gene's germline CDR1 is SGHTA and CDR2 FQGNSA. In DNA form, the CDR3 reads TGTGCCAGCAGCTTAGCACTCACGGGGCGAGATACGCAGTATTTT. Translated, it gives CASSLALTGRDTQYF. Combining the CDR3 with reference TRBV7-2 and TRBJ2-3 gives the whole variable domain GAGVSQSPSNKVTEKGKDVELRCDPISGHTALYWYRQSLGQGLEFLIYFQGNSAPDKSGLPSDRFSAERTGGSVSTLTIQRTQQEDSAVYLCASSLALTGRDTQYFGPGTRLTVL.

A few counts support this clone. The V gene is TRBV10-3, the J gene TRBJ2-7; 8 nucleotides line up with TRBD2. Germline V gene data show CDR1 as ENHRY and CDR2 as SYGVKD. CDR3 size: 12 residues. J was trimmed by 3 bases and V by 9 bases; bases with no gene match: 4. CDR3 coding DNA: TGTGCCATAGCGAGCGGGAGCTACGAGCAGTACTTC. This sequence encodes CAIASGSYEQYF.

The chain recombines TRBV28 with TRBJ2-7, with D perhaps matching TRBD1 (6 bases). The germline V gene has CDR1 MDHEN and CDR2 SYDVKM. This CDR3 has 12 amino acids. Trimming cost V 5 bases and J 4 bases, with 9 bases left between them. CDR3 in amino acids: CASSPGQYEQYF. DNA for the CDR3: TGTGCCAGCAGTCCCGGACAGTACGAGCAGTACTTC.

The chain joins TRBV28 to TRBJ2-5; D is perhaps TRBD1 (6 bases). Germline values: CDR1 MDHEN, CDR2 SYDVKM. The ends were cut back, 5 bases at V and 5 bases at J, with 15 bases in the middle. This CDR3 is built from 14 residues. The CDR3 coding sequence is TGTGCCAGCAGTATTAGGGGGATTGCGGAGACCCAGTACTTC. Translated, it gives CASSIRGIAETQYF.

The chain recombines TRBV28 with TRBJ2-5; TRBD1 matches 8 bases. This CDR3 is built from 13 residues. The germline V gene has CDR1 MDHEN and CDR2 SYDVKM. Trimming cost V 6 bases and J 2 bases; bases outside gene matches: 2. CDR3 DNA: TGTGCCAGCAGGGGACAGGCACAAGAGACCCAGTACTTC. Protein product: CASRGQAQETQYF. The whole variable domain, filled in from reference TRBV28 and TRBJ2-5, reads DVKVTQSSRYLVKRTGEKVFLECVQDMDHENMFWYRQDPGLGLRLIYFSYDVKMKEKGDIPEGYSVSREKKERFSLILESASTNQTSMYLCASRGQAQETQYFGPGTRLLVL.

Only a few counts were recorded for this clone. This chain joins TRBV7-9 and TRBJ1-1; D is ambiguous. The ends were cut back, 2 bases at V and 1 base at J, with 11 bases in the middle. The CDR3 totals 15 residues. Germline CDR1 reads SEHNR; CDR2 reads FQNEAQ (reference sequence). CDR3 DNA sequence: TGTGCCAGCAGCTTAATGGCGACGGCGAACACTGAAGCTTTCTTT. Translated: CASSLMATANTEAFF. Together with reference TRBV7-9 and TRBJ1-1, the CDR3 gives the full variable domain: DTGVSQNPRHKITKRGQNVTFRCDPISEHNRLYWYRQTLGQGPEFLTYFQNEAQLEKSRLLSDRFSAERPKGSFSTLEIQRTEQGDSAMYLCASSLMATANTEAFFGQGTRLTVV.

The CDR3 region has the DNA TGTGCCAGCAGCTCGGGCCAGGTAGATACGCAGTATTTT. This gives the protein CASSSGQVDTQYF. V gene TRBV7-8 combines with J gene TRBJ2-3; D remains unclear. This CDR3 is built from 13 residues. The V end was cut by 4 bases, the J end by 5 bases, with 10 bases between. Germline values: CDR1 SGHVS, CDR2 FQNEAQ.

The sample holds a few counts of this clone. This chain connects TRBV30 to TRBJ1-4; the D is unclear. CDR1 is GTSNPN and CDR2 is SVGIG in the germline V gene (reference sequence). This CDR3 is built from 15 residues. Between the trimmed V and J ends, which lost 0 bases and 7 bases, there was a span of 15 bases. The chain's CDR3 is CAWSVRARSGEKLFF. The CDR3 nucleotides are TGTGCCTGGAGTGTAAGGGCCAGGAGTGGTGAAAAACTGTTTTTT.

The CDR3 is CASSLRQGQETQYF. The CDR3 DNA follows: TGTGCCAGCAGCTTACGACAGGGTCAAGAGACCCAGTACTTC. V usage is TRBV9 and J usage is TRBJ2-5, with TRBD1 matching 7 bases. J was trimmed by 2 bases and V by 4 bases; bases with no gene match: 5. In germline, CDR1 is SGDLS, CDR2 YYNGEE. The length of the CDR3 is 14 residues.

Only a few counts were recorded for this clone. The chain combines TRBV9 with TRBJ2-1; D possibly matches TRBD1 or TRBD2 (5 bases each). The CDR3 consists of 12 residues. Germline assignment: CDR1 SGDLS and CDR2 YYNGEE. The V end lost 7 bases, the J end lost 2 bases, and 7 bases lay between the germline ends. CDR3: CASEGPYNEQFF. CDR3 sequence (DNA): TGTGCCAGCGAGGGGCCCTACAATGAGCAGTTCTTC. Full variable domain (remainder filled in from reference TRBV9 and TRBJ2-1): DSGVTQTPKHLITATGQRVTLRCSPRSGDLSVYWYQQSLDQGLQFLIQYYNGEERAKGNILERFSAQQFPDLHSELNLSSLELGDSALYFCASEGPYNEQFFGPGTRLTVL.

V gene TRBV7-2 combines with J gene TRBJ2-3; a weak D match, TRBD2 (6 bases). CDR1 SGHTA and CDR2 FQGNSA come from the germline V gene. Trimming took 5 bases from V and 2 from J, leaving 14 bases between them. This CDR3 contains 15 residues. The CDR3 nucleotides read TGTGCCAGCAGCCTACCGGCGGGGTTCACAGATACGCAGTATTTT. Translating it yields CASSLPAGFTDTQYF.

The rearrangement joins TRBV5-1 to TRBJ2-7; no firm D call. This CDR3 region has 12 residues. Trimming removed 1 base from V and 7 bases from J, with 9 bases in between. Per germline, CDR1 SGHRS and CDR2 YFSETQ. CDR3 bases: TGCGCCAGCAGCTTGACCCTGGGGGAGCAGTACTTC. It translates to CASSLTLGEQYF.

The V and J genes are TRBV4-1 and TRBJ2-5; D not resolved. The V end lost 0 bases, the J end lost 5 bases, and 16 bases lay between the germline ends. From germline, CDR1 is MGHRA and CDR2 YSYEKL. The CDR3 loop spans 16 amino acids. The CDR3 DNA sequence: TGCGCCAGCAGCCAAGATTTTACCTCTCCGTGGGAGACCCAGTACTTC. Amino acid sequence: CASSQDFTSPWETQYF.

This clone was counted only a few times. V and J are TRBV9 and TRBJ2-1, with a tentative D call TRBD2 (5 bases). V was shortened by 3 bases and J by 4 bases, with 17 bases between the two germline ends. The CDR3 spans 16 residues. Germline CDR1 reads SGDLS; CDR2 reads YYNGEE. The CDR3 spells CASSDQLVPTYNEQFF. The CDR3, as DNA: TGTGCCAGCAGCGACCAACTAGTCCCTACATACAATGAGCAGTTCTTC.

CDR3 coding DNA: TGTGCCAGCAGCTTACGAGGGGGCCCCAACGAGCAGTACTTC. This encodes CASSLRGGPNEQYF. The J gene is TRBJ2-7, the V gene TRBV7-9, with 7 positions matching TRBD1. CDR1 and CDR2 (germline): SEHNR, FQNEAQ (reference sequence). The CDR3 sequence is 14 residues long. The V gene end was trimmed by 2 bases and the J gene end by 5 bases; junction bases not matched to a gene: 6. Looking up the rest from reference TRBV7-9 and TRBJ2-7 gives the full variable domain: DTGVSQNPRHKITKRGQNVTFRCDPISEHNRLYWYRQTLGQGPEFLTYFQNEAQLEKSRLLSDRFSAERPKGSFSTLEIQRTEQGDSAMYLCASSLRGGPNEQYFGPGTRLTVT.

This clone was seen only a few times. The rearrangement uses TRBV29-1 and TRBJ2-1, with D perhaps TRBD2 (5 bases). Trimming removed 7 bases from V and 1 base from J, with 8 bases in between. Germline V lookup: CDR1 SQVTM, CDR2 ANQGSEA. The CDR3 is 12 amino acids. CDR3 sequence (DNA): TGCAGCGAACGGGATTCCTACAATGAGCAGTTCTTC. Amino acid sequence: CSERDSYNEQFF.

The chain uses TRBV10-3 and TRBJ2-7; D is uncertain. Germline V gene lookup returns CDR1 ENHRY and CDR2 SYGVKD. The CDR3 covers 12 residues. Trimming removed 3 bases from V and 0 bases from J, with 3 bases in between. The CDR3 region is CAISDYSYEQYF. CDR3 DNA: TGTGCCATCAGTGACTACTCCTACGAGCAGTACTTC.

This clone has a handful of counts. DNA for the CDR3: TGTGCCTGGAGTGTGGGGCCACCCTCGACAGATACGCAGTATTTT. Protein sequence: CAWSVGPPSTDTQYF. The J gene is TRBJ2-3, the V gene TRBV30, with a possible D match to TRBD1 (5 bases). V lost 0 bases, J lost 3 bases, and 13 bases lay in between. Germline V gene data show CDR1 as GTSNPN and CDR2 as SVGIG (reference sequence). The CDR3 is 15 amino acids.

This clone was seen only a few times. This chain connects TRBV19 to TRBJ1-1; D gene ambiguous. Trimming shortened V by 10 bases and J by 6 bases, and 12 bases separated the two germline ends. This CDR3 comprises 11 residues. CDR1 and CDR2 from the germline V gene are LNHDA and SQIVND (reference sequence). The CDR3 is CATQRESEAFF. The CDR3, as DNA: TGTGCCACCCAGAGGGAGTCTGAAGCTTTCTTT.

V is TRBV21-1 and J is TRBJ2-6; whether TRBD2, the table's D call, matches the DNA was not checked. TRBV21-1 constitutes a pseudogene. The CDR3 length is 16 residues. CDR3 in amino acids: CASTDYRGSGANVLTF. The CDR3 DNA sequence: TGTGCCAGCACCGACTATCGGGGGTCCGGGGCCAACGTCCTGACTTTC.

This clone was picked up a small number of times. This chain joins TRBV28 and TRBJ2-3; tentative D call: TRBD1 (5 bases). The CDR3 covers 15 residues. Between the trimmed V and J ends, which lost 6 bases and 3 bases, there was a span of 16 bases. The germline CDR1 and CDR2 sequences are MDHEN and SYDVKM. The CDR3 sequence: CASSRYVQGTDTQYF. The CDR3 DNA sequence: TGTGCCAGCAGCCGTTATGTCCAGGGAACAGATACGCAGTATTTT.

This clone was recorded a few times. The chain recombines TRBV6-5 with TRBJ2-3; 9 bases match TRBD2. The CDR3 contains 15 residues. The germline gives CDR1 MNHEY, CDR2 SVGAGI. V shed 0 bases, J shed 7 bases, and the junction held 5 bases outside the gene matches. CDR3 in DNA: TGTGCCAGCAGTTACTCTAGGCGGGAGGGTTATACGCAGTATTTT. Translated: CASSYSRREGYTQYF.

The rearrangement links TRBV30 to TRBJ2-2, with D perhaps TRBD2 (6 bases). CDR1 GTSNPN and CDR2 SVGIG come from the germline V gene (reference sequence). The CDR3 covers 14 residues. V was clipped by 8 bases and J by 5 bases, with 18 bases between them. The CDR3 DNA sequence: TGTGCCCTGCAAGGTTTGGGGAGGACCGGGGAGCTGTTTTTT. Translating gives CALQGLGRTGELFF.